The clone carrying this T cell receptor beta chain was seen once. Treatment noted: 15 to 20 received Ad26.COV2.S at low or high dose, single or two shots; 5 received placebo; per-sample allocation not given. Sampling occurred on day 63 after the first vaccine or placebo injection. Donation came from an adult in Boston who was aged 18-55 years. Its platform was an Ad26 vector, and its expressed antigen was Wuhan-strain SARS-CoV-2 spike. Assay: immunoSEQ multiplex PCR; the TCRdb copy retains only in-frame clones and omits some. The data show about 250,000 clones, more than 70% seen once. These data come from a study of Ad26.COV2.S vaccination and SARS-CoV-2 variants. The overall study: A COV1001 Ad26.COV2.S trial-arm participant provided the sample.

After removal of 3 bases from V and 6 bases from J, the junction contained 4 bases not matched to a gene. The CDR3 totals 13 residues. The germline gives CDR1 MDHEN, CDR2 SYDVKM. This sequence originates from a person aged 18-60 years who received the Ad26.COV2.S COVID-19 vaccine or a placebo. Sample: peripheral blood, taken in a trial of Ad26.COV2.S vaccine versus placebo. The V and J genes are TRBV28 and TRBJ1-2, with 7 nucleotides matching TRBD1. CDR3: CASSFDRADGYTF. CDR3 nucleotides: TGTGCCAGCAGTTTTGACAGGGCTGATGGCTACACCTTC.